The clone carrying this TCR beta chain was seen only a few times. The data originate from a study of blood T cell repertoires in COVID-19. Whole-study context: The United States, Italy and Spain supplied acute and convalescent COVID-19 samples. PBMCs, B-cell-depleted T cells, or T cells provided the cDNA or gDNA that made up the material.

Original processing notes: Quantification of nucleated cells was approximated via reference gene primer amplification. Sequencing used immunoSEQ multiplex PCR; TCRdb keeps in-frame clones, though not all of them. The V and J calls and clone size were taken over from that table, and D and trimming were inferred from the DNA. In the table there are about 250,000 clones, around 80% of which are singletons. The V gene's germline CDR1 is LNHNV and CDR2 YYDKDF (reference sequence). CDR3 length: 15 residues. The V end was cut by 0 bases, the J end by 3 bases, with 8 bases between. This rearrangement joins TRBV15 to TRBJ1-4; D gene ambiguous. The sequence derives from an elderly man with acute or convalescent COVID-19. The sequenced material came from peripheral blood. DNA of the CDR3: TGTGCCACCAGCAGAGATACGCCAGCTAATGAAAAACTGTTTTTT. It encodes CATSRDTPANEKLFF.